These 29 T cell receptor beta chains were all obtained from the same sample, sequenced in a study of OX40 agonist ivuxolimab in advanced cancers. Using immunoSEQ multiplex PCR, the repertoire was profiled, and TCRdb retains in-frame clones only, with some absent. The data show 12,000 to 15,000 clones, more than 80% seen once. Sequences were derived from CD4+ or CD8+ T cells sorted from blood, sampled in a trial of the OX40 agonist ivuxolimab. Receptors originate from an adult with an advanced solid tumor such as melanoma, head and neck, liver or kidney cancer.

The CDR3 sequence: CASSWAAFAEQYF. The CDR3 DNA follows: TGTGCCAGTAGTTGGGCAGCGTTTGCCGAGCAGTACTTC. The chain combines TRBV19 with TRBJ2-7; D gene unclear. Germline V lookup: CDR1 LNHDA, CDR2 SQIVND (reference sequence). This CDR3 has 13 amino acids. Trimming took off 5 bases at V and 6 bases at J, with 14 bases between the two ends. The full variable domain, with the rest looked up from reference TRBV19 and TRBJ2-7, is DGGITQSPKYLFRKEGQNVTLSCEQNLNHDAMYWYRQDPGQGLRLIYYSQIVNDFQKGDIAEGYSVSREKKESFPLTVTSAQKNPTAFYLCASSWAAFAEQYFGPGTRLTVT.

The chain is built from TRBV28 and TRBJ2-7, with TRBD2 as a possible D gene (5 bases). Germline V gives CDR1 MDHEN, CDR2 SYDVKM. Trimming pared 4 bases from V and 0 bases from J, leaving 13 bases between. The CDR3 has 15 residues. The CDR3 sequence is CASSWSDSSSYEQYF. CDR3 DNA: TGTGCCAGCAGTTGGTCGGACTCAAGCTCCTACGAGCAGTACTTC.

This sequence joins TRBV27 and TRBJ2-7; D uncertain. Per the germline V gene, CDR1 is MNHEY and CDR2 is SMNVEV (reference sequence). V gave up 3 bases and J gave up 3 bases, with 9 bases separating them. This CDR3 is built from 13 residues. CDR3 residues: CASSFGSHYEQYF. The CDR3 DNA follows: TGTGCCAGCAGTTTTGGATCCCACTACGAGCAGTACTTC.

This chain links TRBV28 with TRBJ1-2; TRBD1 might be the D (6 bases). V was shortened by 2 bases and J by 4 bases, with 11 bases between the two germline ends. The CDR3 loop spans 14 amino acids. The germline V gene has CDR1 MDHEN and CDR2 SYDVKM. The CDR3 is CASSLPGTPYGYTF. The CDR3 nucleotides read TGTGCCAGCAGTTTACCCGGGACACCCTATGGCTACACCTTC.

The gene calls are TRBV9 and TRBJ1-1; D is unresolved. Germline-derived CDR1 and CDR2 are SGDLS and YYNGEE. Trimming stripped 0 bases from V and 1 base from J, with 7 bases between. The CDR3 totals 14 residues. The CDR3, as DNA: TGTGCCAGCAGCGTAGGGTCAGGGAACACTGAAGCTTTCTTT. Translating it yields CASSVGSGNTEAFF. Complete variable domain (other parts from reference TRBV9 and TRBJ1-1): DSGVTQTPKHLITATGQRVTLRCSPRSGDLSVYWYQQSLDQGLQFLIQYYNGEERAKGNILERFSAQQFPDLHSELNLSSLELGDSALYFCASSVGSGNTEAFFGQGTRLTVV.

This chain uses TRBV27 with TRBJ1-2, with 7 nucleotides matching TRBD1. Germline CDR1 MNHEY, CDR2 SMNVEV (reference sequence). CDR3 length equals 15 residues. Trimming cost V 6 bases and J 7 bases; bases outside gene matches: 14. Written as DNA, the CDR3 is TGTGCCAGCAGGTCAGGGCAGGGGGTGTCTGTTGGCTACACCTTC. This sequence encodes CASRSGQGVSVGYTF.

This clone was detected only once. This chain joins TRBV27 and TRBJ2-1, with D possibly being TRBD2 (6 bases). CDR1 MNHEY and CDR2 SMNVEV come from the germline V gene (reference sequence). The V and J ends lost 7 bases and 0 bases respectively, with 16 bases between them. The CDR3 runs to 16 residues. CDR3 DNA: TGTGCCAGCATGGGCCGCGGGATTAGCTCCTACAATGAGCAGTTCTTC. Protein product: CASMGRGISSYNEQFF.

This clone was picked up one time. One end of the junction varies from germline; a read error may be responsible. The chain recombines TRBV7-7 with TRBJ2-7; D ambiguous. Germline V CDR1 and CDR2: SSHAT, FNYEAQ (reference sequence). This CDR3 spans 14 amino acids. As DNA, the CDR3 is TGTGCTAGCAACCCACTCAACGGGTCCTACGAGCAGTACTTC. Amino acid sequence: CASNPLNGSYEQYF.

This chain connects TRBV7-2 to TRBJ2-1; 11 bases map to TRBD2. The CDR3 covers 15 residues. Germline values: CDR1 SGHTA, CDR2 FQGNSA. V lost 3 bases, J lost 8 bases, and 6 bases stayed unmatched. The chain's CDR3 is CASSFYLAGGYEQFF. The CDR3 nucleotides are TGTGCCAGCAGCTTCTACCTAGCGGGAGGTTATGAGCAGTTCTTC.

The gene calls are TRBV4-1 and TRBJ2-7; 7 bases agree with TRBD1. The junction had 3 bases not matched to a gene; V was cut back by 0 bases and J by 1 base. This CDR3 is 15 amino acids long. The germline gives CDR1 MGHRA, CDR2 YSYEKL. Here the CDR3 reads CASSQDPTGSYEQYF. CDR3 nucleotide sequence: TGCGCCAGCAGCCAAGATCCGACAGGGTCCTACGAGCAGTACTTC.

In DNA form, the CDR3 reads TGTGCCACCAGCATGGGATGGCGCGCGGATACGCAGTATTTT. Translation: CATSMGWRADTQYF. V is TRBV15 and J is TRBJ2-3; D is ambiguous. The CDR3 is 14 residues long. Looked up from germline, CDR1 is LNHNV and CDR2 is YYDKDF (reference sequence). Trimming shortened V by 4 bases and J by 6 bases, and 14 bases separated the two germline ends.

In the case of this clone: Other nucleotide sequences from this sample produce the same CDR3. The V gene is TRBV11-2, the J gene TRBJ2-7, with TRBD1 as a possible D gene (6 bases). This CDR3 contains 13 residues. The germline CDR1 and CDR2 sequences are SGHAT and FQNNGV. V was pared by 1 base and J by 2 bases, with 6 bases between. Here the CDR3 DNA reads TGTGCCAGCAGCTTAGGGACAGCCTACGAGCAGTACTTC. Encoded protein: CASSLGTAYEQYF.

V usage is TRBV19 and J usage is TRBJ2-5; D unclear. TRBJ2-7 explains the end of the DNA better; the J call may be wrong. This CDR3 is built from 13 residues. Per the germline V gene, CDR1 is LNHDA and CDR2 is SQIVND (reference sequence). This CDR3 is CASSFGATYEQYF. CDR3 nucleotides: TGTGCCAGTAGTTTCGGAGCAACCTACGAGCAGTACTTC.

The rearrangement joins TRBV7-9 to TRBJ1-1; the D is unclear. This CDR3 spans 12 amino acids. Germline V gene data show CDR1 as SEHNR and CDR2 as FQNEAQ (reference sequence). V shed 2 bases and J shed 13 bases, with 14 bases lying between them. CDR3 in DNA: TGTGCCAGCAGCTTATTCCCGCCAAGAGTTTTCTTT. Protein product: CASSLFPPRVFF. Full variable domain (missing parts from reference TRBV7-9 and TRBJ1-1): DTGVSQNPRHKITKRGQNVTFRCDPISEHNRLYWYRQTLGQGPEFLTYFQNEAQLEKSRLLSDRFSAERPKGSFSTLEIQRTEQGDSAMYLCASSLFPPRVFFGQGTRLTVV.

The rearrangement links TRBV5-6 to TRBJ2-2; D is unresolved. V lost 5 bases and J lost 3, with 8 bases in between. Germline V CDR1 and CDR2: SGHDT, YYEEEE. The length of the CDR3 is 13 residues. CDR3 region: CASRLQDTGELFF. CDR3 DNA: TGTGCCAGCAGGCTCCAGGACACCGGGGAGCTGTTTTTT.

The V gene is TRBV7-9, the J gene TRBJ2-3; D is undetermined. Per the germline V gene, CDR1 is SEHNR and CDR2 is FQNEAQ (reference sequence). There are 12 residues in the CDR3. Between the trimmed V and J ends, which lost 5 bases and 0 bases, there was a span of 3 bases. CDR3 sequence (DNA): TGTGCCAGCAGCCCAAGCACAGATACGCAGTATTTT. This sequence encodes CASSPSTDTQYF.

The J gene is TRBJ1-1, the V gene TRBV19, with D possibly being TRBD1 (6 bases). V was pared by 3 bases and J by 4 bases, with 12 bases between. The germline V gene encodes CDR1 LNHDA and CDR2 SQIVND (reference sequence). This CDR3 region has 14 residues. The CDR3 loop reads CASSIFGGGTEAFF. In nucleotides, the CDR3 is TGTGCCAGTAGTATTTTTGGAGGGGGCACTGAAGCTTTCTTT.

This clone showed up just once. V is TRBV29-1 and J is TRBJ2-2; 11 bases line up with TRBD2. There are 16 residues in the CDR3. Germline V CDR1 and CDR2: SQVTM, ANQGSEA. V shed 0 bases, J shed 6 bases, and the junction held 6 bases outside the gene matches. The CDR3 nucleotides are TGCAGCGTTGAAGATTTACTAGCGGGAGTTTCCGGGGAGCTGTTTTTT. Translated: CSVEDLLAGVSGELFF.

The genes are TRBV5-4 and TRBJ2-7; D remains unclear. The germline gives CDR1 SGHNT, CDR2 YYREEE (reference sequence). This CDR3 spans 13 amino acids. V lost 0 bases, J lost 3 bases, and 7 bases lay in between. This chain's CDR3 is CASSLGLDYEQYF. The CDR3, as DNA: TGTGCCAGCAGCTTGGGACTCGACTACGAGCAGTACTTC.

The chain links TRBV7-8 to TRBJ1-1, with 9 bases that match TRBD1. This CDR3 has 15 amino acids. Germline V CDR1 and CDR2: SGHVS, FQNEAQ. V shed 5 bases, J shed 3 bases, and the junction held 7 bases outside the gene matches. CDR3 in amino acids: CASSLLQGADTEAFF. DNA of the CDR3: TGTGCCAGCAGCCTACTACAGGGGGCTGACACTGAAGCTTTCTTT.

V usage is TRBV7-8 and J usage is TRBJ2-2; D is ambiguous. The CDR3 covers 14 residues. The germline V gene has CDR1 SGHVS and CDR2 FQNEAQ. The ends were cut back, 1 base at V and 3 bases at J, with 6 bases in the middle. The CDR3 sequence: CASSLGGDTGELFF. CDR3 DNA sequence: TGTGCCAGCAGCTTAGGTGGGGACACCGGGGAGCTGTTTTTT.

J is TRBJ1-4 and V is TRBV28, with 7 positions matching TRBD1. The CDR3 is 15 amino acids. V was pared by 6 bases and J by 4 bases, with 8 bases of the junction left unmatched. Germline V gene lookup returns CDR1 MDHEN and CDR2 SYDVKM. The CDR3 is CASRGADRVNEKLFF. CDR3 coding DNA: TGTGCCAGCAGGGGGGCCGACAGGGTTAATGAAAAACTGTTTTTT.

J is TRBJ1-3 and V is TRBV6-5; no clear D. The CDR3 spans 15 residues. V lost 1 base and J lost 1, with 8 bases in between. CDR1 is MNHEY and CDR2 is SVGAGI in the germline V gene. The CDR3 here is CASSYFEGSGNTIYF. CDR3 coding DNA: TGTGCCAGCAGTTACTTTGAGGGTTCTGGAAACACCATATATTTT.

The rearrangement links TRBV9 to TRBJ2-3; 12 nucleotides match TRBD2. V gave up 4 bases and J gave up 0 bases; unmatched junction bases: 3. The length of the CDR3 is 16 residues. From germline, CDR1 is SGDLS and CDR2 YYNGEE. This chain's CDR3 is CASSTGTSGSTDTQYF. CDR3 DNA sequence: TGTGCCAGCAGCACCGGGACTAGCGGGAGCACAGATACGCAGTATTTT. The full variable domain, in which reference TRBV9 and TRBJ2-3 provide the parts outside the CDR3, is DSGVTQTPKHLITATGQRVTLRCSPRSGDLSVYWYQQSLDQGLQFLIQYYNGEERAKGNILERFSAQQFPDLHSELNLSSLELGDSALYFCASSTGTSGSTDTQYFGPGTRLTVL.

This clone occurred once. The V call is TRBV5-1, the J call TRBJ2-1; D unresolved. Per germline, CDR1 SGHRS and CDR2 YFSETQ. V was shortened by 5 bases and J by 1 base, with 13 bases between the two germline ends. This CDR3 spans 15 amino acids. In nucleotides, the CDR3 is TGCGCCAGCAGTGAGAACGACGGTTCCTACAATGAGCAGTTCTTC. This encodes CASSENDGSYNEQFF.

This clone appeared once. The rearrangement joins TRBV7-6 to TRBJ2-2; 14 bases agree with TRBD2. The CDR3 runs to 20 residues. Trimming took 1 base from V and 4 from J; bases not matched to a gene: 11. Looked up from germline, CDR1 is SGHVS and CDR2 is FNYEAQ. CDR3 nucleotide sequence: TGTGCCAGCAGCTTAGTGGAGCCGGGACTAGCGGGAGCTCTCACCGGGGAGCTGTTTTTT. Amino acids: CASSLVEPGLAGALTGELFF.

This clone was recorded once. The chain employs TRBV28 and TRBJ2-2; 7 positions agree with TRBD2. The CDR3 length is 14 residues. CDR1 and CDR2 from the germline V gene are MDHEN and SYDVKM. The J segment lost 7 bases and the V segment lost 2 bases, leaving 4 bases of the junction unmatched. The CDR3 sequence is CASSLAGEVGELFF. CDR3 in DNA: TGTGCCAGCAGTTTAGCGGGAGAGGTCGGGGAGCTGTTTTTT.

The chain recombines TRBV27 with TRBJ2-4; D unresolved. Germline V gives CDR1 MNHEY, CDR2 SMNVEV (reference sequence). V shed 2 bases and J shed 0 bases, with 8 bases lying between them. The CDR3 totals 15 residues. The CDR3 loop is CASSLAAEAKNIQYF. Here the CDR3 DNA reads TGTGCCAGCAGTTTAGCGGCGGAAGCCAAAAACATTCAGTACTTC.

The chain joins TRBV5-4 to TRBJ2-7; possible D gene TRBD1, 6 bases. This CDR3 is built from 16 residues. V lost 0 bases to trimming and J lost 2 bases, with 15 bases between them. CDR1 SGHNT and CDR2 YYREEE come from the germline V gene (reference sequence). Written as DNA, the CDR3 is TGTGCCAGCAGCTTGGCTTGGACAGAACAAACCTACGAGCAGTACTTC. It yields the protein CASSLAWTEQTYEQYF.